A single sample is the source of the 23 T cell receptor beta chains below, sequenced in a study of T cells in tuberculosis. After thawing and overnight rest, PBMC were stained with GMM-loaded CD1B tetramer, viability dye and anti-CD3 for sorting. CD1B tetramers were loaded with Rhodococcus equi-derived C32 glucose monomycolate. The method was immunoSEQ multiplex PCR; TCRdb's version includes in-frame clones alone and lacks a portion of them. The sample shows about 59,000 clones, 80% to 85% of them seen only once. The sample comprised CD1b-GMM tetramer-negative cells sorted from PBMCs. Source of these receptors: an adult woman with latent tuberculosis.

The chain couples TRBV4-2 to TRBJ1-6, with 7 bases identical to TRBD1. This CDR3 spans 15 amino acids. CDR1 LGHNA and CDR2 YNFKEQ come from the germline V gene. Losses at the gene ends were 4 bases for V and 9 bases for J; bases not matched to a gene: 9. The CDR3 is CASSLEARQGSPLHF. The CDR3 DNA reads TGTGCCAGCAGCCTAGAGGCCAGACAGGGTTCACCCCTCCACTTT.

The V and J genes are TRBV28 and TRBJ1-1; 8 positions match TRBD1. CDR1 and CDR2 (germline): MDHEN, SYDVKM. The CDR3 has 15 amino acids. V lost 1 base to trimming and J lost 8 bases; unmatched junction nucleotides: 9. CDR3 coding DNA: TGTGCCAGCAGTTTATCCCAAGGACAGGGTGTAGAAGCTTTCTTT. Translation: CASSLSQGQGVEAFF.

This clone was counted a single time. The chain combines TRBV7-9 with TRBJ2-7, with 11 bases lining up with TRBD1. CDR3 size: 15 residues. CDR1 is SEHNR and CDR2 is FQNEAQ in the germline V gene (reference sequence). With 5 bases clipped from V and 1 base from J, the junction kept 4 bases outside the gene matches. CDR3 region: CASSPGQGVSYEQYF. The CDR3 DNA sequence: TGTGCCAGCAGCCCGGGACAGGGGGTTTCCTACGAGCAGTACTTC.

A note on this clone: At the DNA level, this CDR3 is encoded by other sequences in the same sample as well. The V call is TRBV4-3, the J call TRBJ2-5, with 8 nucleotides matching TRBD1. With V trimmed by 0 bases and J by 5 bases, 5 bases remained unmatched. Germline CDR1 LGHNA, CDR2 YSLEER. The CDR3 length is 15 residues. The DNA of the CDR3 is TGCGCCAGCAGCCAAGACAGGGGGCGAGGGGAGACCCAGTACTTC. This codes for CASSQDRGRGETQYF.

This sequence joins TRBV5-1 and TRBJ2-7, with TRBD2 matching over 11 bases. This CDR3 region has 14 residues. Germline assignment: CDR1 SGHRS and CDR2 YFSETQ. Germline trimming cut 2 bases from V and 2 bases from J; bases unmatched to any gene: 0. The CDR3 coding sequence is TGCGCCAGCAGCTTACTAGCGGGAGCCTACGAGCAGTACTTC. As protein: CASSLLAGAYEQYF. Drawing the rest from reference TRBV5-1 and TRBJ2-7, the complete variable domain is KAGVTQTPRYLIKTRGQQVTLSCSPISGHRSVSWYQQTPGQGLQFLFEYFSETQRNKGNFPGRFSGRQFSNSRSEMNVSTLELGDSALYLCASSLLAGAYEQYFGPGTRLTVT.

The chain uses TRBV25-1 and TRBJ2-3, with 10 bases fitting TRBD2. V shed 4 bases, J shed 14 bases, and the junction held 9 bases outside the gene matches. CDR3 length equals 13 residues. Germline V gene lookup returns CDR1 MGHDK and CDR2 SYGVNS. The CDR3 nucleotides read TGTGCCAGCAGTGTCACAACTAGCGGGGCTATGTATTTT. Protein: CASSVTTSGAMYF.

CDR3 loop: CASRKETSEETQYF. CDR3 sequence (DNA): TGTGCCAGCAGAAAAGAGACTAGTGAAGAGACCCAGTACTTC. The chain employs TRBV5-4 and TRBJ2-5, with D tentatively TRBD2 (6 bases). V gave up 5 bases and J gave up 3 bases, with 14 bases separating them. The germline V gene has CDR1 SGHNT and CDR2 YYREEE (reference sequence). CDR3 length: 14 amino acids.

This clone is a singleton in its sample. The V and J genes are TRBV7-2 and TRBJ1-5; D is unresolved. Trimming cost V 5 bases and J 7 bases, with 12 bases left between them. This CDR3 region has 13 residues. Germline CDR1 is SGHTA and CDR2 is FQGNSA. This CDR3 is CASSISNSQPQHF. DNA of the CDR3: TGTGCCAGCAGCATCTCTAATTCGCAGCCCCAGCATTTT.

The rearrangement uses TRBV7-6 and TRBJ2-2, with D tentatively TRBD2 (6 bases). V was trimmed by 4 bases and J by 6 bases, leaving 12 bases between them. The CDR3 runs 14 residues. CDR1 and CDR2 (germline): SGHVS, FNYEAQ. CDR3 nucleotide sequence: TGTGCCAGCAGCTCGCGGGGCAGTCCCGGGGAGCTGTTTTTT. Residues: CASSSRGSPGELFF.

This chain links TRBV19 with TRBJ2-1; D gene ambiguous. The germline V and J ends were trimmed by 3 bases and 0 bases, with 18 bases remaining between them. The germline gives CDR1 LNHDA, CDR2 SQIVND (reference sequence). This CDR3 is built from 18 residues. CDR3 nucleotides: TGTGCCAGTAGTATCTACTCTGCCGACTTTAGCTCCTACAATGAGCAGTTCTTC. Translated, it gives CASSIYSADFSSYNEQFF. The variable domain in full, with the rest retrieved from reference TRBV19 and TRBJ2-1, is DGGITQSPKYLFRKEGQNVTLSCEQNLNHDAMYWYRQDPGQGLRLIYYSQIVNDFQKGDIAEGYSVSREKKESFPLTVTSAQKNPTAFYLCASSIYSADFSSYNEQFFGPGTRLTVL.

Relative to its sample, this clone is medium-sized (0.01 to 0.1%). The chain employs TRBV6-1 and TRBJ2-7; D is unresolved. Trimming took 1 base from V and 2 from J, leaving 9 bases between them. This CDR3 is 14 amino acids long. The germline gives CDR1 MNHNS, CDR2 SASEGT. CDR3 DNA sequence: TGTGCCAGCAGTGAAGACGCAGGTACCTACGAGCAGTACTTC. This sequence encodes CASSEDAGTYEQYF.

This rearrangement joins TRBV6-5 to TRBJ1-3, with D perhaps matching TRBD1 (5 bases). Trimming pared 6 bases from V and 1 base from J, leaving 10 bases between. The CDR3 extends over 14 amino acids. CDR1 is MNHEY and CDR2 is SVGAGI in the germline V gene. The CDR3: CASRGGDSGNTIYF. The DNA for the CDR3 is TGTGCCAGCAGAGGAGGGGATTCTGGAAACACCATATATTTT.

The rearrangement joins TRBV4-2 to TRBJ1-1; 9 bases align to TRBD1. Unmatched junction bases numbered 7, after V lost 4 bases and J lost 1 base. Germline loops: CDR1 LGHNA, CDR2 YNFKEQ. The CDR3 sequence is 16 residues long. The CDR3, as DNA: TGTGCCAGCAGCCCAGGGGGGGGACAGGGGAACACTGAAGCTTTCTTT. As protein: CASSPGGGQGNTEAFF.

This chain links TRBV29-1 with TRBJ2-5; maybe TRBD1 (6 bases). The V end was cut by 4 bases, the J end by 4 bases, with 16 bases between. CDR1 is SQVTM, CDR2 ANQGSEA, per germline. The CDR3 length is 14 residues. The CDR3 bases are TGCAGCGTTGTTGAGGGTTTAGGGGGAGAGACCCAGTACTTC. It encodes CSVVEGLGGETQYF.

A single count supports this clone. The chain is built from TRBV6-4 and TRBJ1-5, with D unresolved. CDR3 length: 15 amino acids. Trimming shortened V by 6 bases and J by 0 bases, and 12 bases separated the two germline ends. Germline V gene data show CDR1 as MRHNA and CDR2 as SNTAGT. DNA for the CDR3: TGTGCCAGCAGGGCGACGGGTTATAGCAATCAGCCCCAGCATTTT. Protein sequence: CASRATGYSNQPQHF.

This rearrangement joins TRBV6-6 to TRBJ1-1; D unresolved. The germline V gene encodes CDR1 MNHNY and CDR2 SVGAGI (reference sequence). The CDR3 has 12 amino acids. The V and J ends lost 4 bases and 5 bases respectively, with 8 bases between them. The DNA of the CDR3 is TGTGCCAGCAGTTTACCGGGGACTGAAGCTTTCTTT. Protein product: CASSLPGTEAFF.

The chain is built from TRBV5-1 and TRBJ2-1; 9 nucleotides match TRBD2. V trimming: 4 bases; J trimming: 4 bases; junction bases outside the gene matches: 6. From germline, CDR1 is SGHRS and CDR2 YFSETQ. The CDR3 loop spans 15 amino acids. The CDR3 here is CASSPTSGNYNEQFF. In nucleotides, the CDR3 is TGCGCCAGCAGCCCGACTAGCGGAAATTACAATGAGCAGTTCTTC. Full variable domain (outside the CDR3, taken from reference TRBV5-1 and TRBJ2-1): KAGVTQTPRYLIKTRGQQVTLSCSPISGHRSVSWYQQTPGQGLQFLFEYFSETQRNKGNFPGRFSGRQFSNSRSEMNVSTLELGDSALYLCASSPTSGNYNEQFFGPGTRLTVL.

This sequence joins TRBV18 and TRBJ2-1; TRBD2 matches at 8 bases. V gave up 6 bases and J gave up 6 bases; unmatched junction bases: 4. The CDR3 totals 13 residues. CDR1 and CDR2 from the germline V gene are KGHSH and LQKENI. The CDR3 DNA is TGTGCCAGCTCTGGAGGGACTAGCAATGAGCAGTTCTTC. It specifies CASSGGTSNEQFF.

This CDR3 reads CASSVRGSGQPQHF. In DNA form, the CDR3 reads TGTGCCAGCAGCGTAAGGGGTTCGGGCCAGCCCCAGCATTTT. The chain combines TRBV7-2 with TRBJ1-5, with D possibly matching TRBD1 (5 bases). The length of the CDR3 is 14 residues. Trimming left V 5 bases short and J 7 bases short, with 15 bases between. Germline loops: CDR1 SGHTA, CDR2 FQGNSA.

The chain has TRBV2 and TRBJ2-7, with TRBD1 identical over 7 bases. Germline values: CDR1 SNHLY, CDR2 FYNNEI. CDR3 length: 15 residues. After removal of 10 bases from V and 4 bases from J, the junction contained 16 bases not matched to a gene. Here the CDR3 DNA reads TGTGCCACCAGAAAAGAATCCGGGACAGCGTACGAGCAGTACTTC. Its translation is CATRKESGTAYEQYF. The complete variable domain, with remaining parts taken from reference TRBV2 and TRBJ2-7, reads EPEVTQTPSHQVTQMGQEVILRCVPISNHLYFYWYRQILGQKVEFLVSFYNNEISEKSEIFDDQFSVERPDGSNFTLKIRSTKLEDSAMYFCATRKESGTAYEQYFGPGTRLTVT.

This chain links TRBV6-1 with TRBJ1-5, with D perhaps matching TRBD1 (5 bases). The CDR3 runs to 13 residues. The germline CDR1 and CDR2 sequences are MNHNS and SASEGT. V lost 6 bases to trimming and J lost 5 bases, with 11 bases between them. The CDR3 nucleotides read TGTGCCAGCAGCGAGAAGGGGTATCAGCCCCAGCATTTT. It translates to CASSEKGYQPQHF.

The chain links TRBV19 to TRBJ1-4, with TRBD1 matching over 7 bases. After removal of 4 bases from V and 5 bases from J, the junction contained 16 bases not matched to a gene. The length of the CDR3 is 18 residues. Germline V gives CDR1 LNHDA, CDR2 SQIVND (reference sequence). CDR3 residues: CASSSPGTDLISNEKLFF. Written as DNA, the CDR3 is TGTGCCAGTAGTAGCCCCGGGACAGACCTGATTTCAAATGAAAAACTGTTTTTT.

CDR3 in amino acids: CASSLTGNTEAFF. The CDR3 DNA reads as TGTGCCAGCAGCCTTACGGGGAACACTGAAGCTTTCTTT. The rearrangement links TRBV6-6 to TRBJ1-1; D ambiguous. CDR3 length: 13 amino acids. Trimming removed 6 bases from V and 1 base from J, with 9 bases in between. In germline, CDR1 is MNHNY, CDR2 SVGAGI (reference sequence).